This TCR beta chain was profiled in a study of blood T cell repertoires in COVID-19. Repertoires were generated with immunoSEQ multiplex PCR, while TCRdb's copy carries only in-frame clones and drops some. The sample shows roughly 160,000 clones, around 82% of them seen only once. In germline, CDR1 is SEHNR, CDR2 FQNEAQ (reference sequence). The CDR3 has 14 residues. V dropped 1 base and J dropped 0 bases, with 4 bases sitting between them. This rearrangement joins TRBV7-9 to TRBJ2-1; no clear D gene. The sample taken for sequencing was peripheral blood. This sequence originates from a woman over 75 with active or convalescent COVID-19. The CDR3 here is CASSLGYSYNEQFF. CDR3 coding DNA: TGTGCCAGCAGCTTAGGCTACTCCTACAATGAGCAGTTCTTC.